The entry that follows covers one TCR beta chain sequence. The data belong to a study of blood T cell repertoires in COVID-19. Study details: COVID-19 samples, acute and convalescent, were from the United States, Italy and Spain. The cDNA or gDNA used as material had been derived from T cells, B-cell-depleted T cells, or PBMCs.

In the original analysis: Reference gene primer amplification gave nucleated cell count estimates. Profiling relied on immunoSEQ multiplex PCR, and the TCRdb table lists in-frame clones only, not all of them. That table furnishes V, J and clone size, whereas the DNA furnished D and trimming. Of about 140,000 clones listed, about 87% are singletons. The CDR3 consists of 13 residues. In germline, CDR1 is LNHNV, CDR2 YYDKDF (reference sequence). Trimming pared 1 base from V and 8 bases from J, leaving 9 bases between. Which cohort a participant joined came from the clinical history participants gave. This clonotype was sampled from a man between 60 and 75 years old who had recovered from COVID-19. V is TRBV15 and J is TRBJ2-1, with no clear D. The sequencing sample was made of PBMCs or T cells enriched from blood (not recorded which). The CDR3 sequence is CATSRAPPDEQFF. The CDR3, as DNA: TGTGCCACCAGCAGAGCTCCCCCGGATGAGCAGTTCTTC.